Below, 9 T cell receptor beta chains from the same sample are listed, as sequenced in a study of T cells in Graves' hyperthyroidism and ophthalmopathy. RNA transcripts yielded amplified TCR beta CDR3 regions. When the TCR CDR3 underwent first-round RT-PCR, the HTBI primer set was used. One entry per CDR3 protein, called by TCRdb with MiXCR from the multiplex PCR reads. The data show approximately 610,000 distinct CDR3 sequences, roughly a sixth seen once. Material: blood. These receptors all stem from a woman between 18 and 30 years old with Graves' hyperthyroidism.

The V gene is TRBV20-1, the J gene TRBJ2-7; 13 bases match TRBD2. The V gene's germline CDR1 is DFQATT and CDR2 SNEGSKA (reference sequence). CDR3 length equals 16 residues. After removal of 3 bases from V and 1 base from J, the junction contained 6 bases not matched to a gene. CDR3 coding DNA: TGCAGTGCTAGCCTACTAGCGGGAGGGCGGTCCTACGAGCAGTACTTC. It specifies CSASLLAGGRSYEQYF.

CDR3 sequence reads: CASSPDWRLEGYTF. The CDR3 DNA is TGCGCCAGCAGCCCCGACTGGCGCTTAGAGGGCTACACCTTC. This chain joins TRBV5-1 and TRBJ1-2; D unresolved. The CDR3 has 14 residues. V gave up 4 bases and J gave up 8 bases, with 18 bases separating them. Per germline, CDR1 SGHRS and CDR2 YFSETQ.

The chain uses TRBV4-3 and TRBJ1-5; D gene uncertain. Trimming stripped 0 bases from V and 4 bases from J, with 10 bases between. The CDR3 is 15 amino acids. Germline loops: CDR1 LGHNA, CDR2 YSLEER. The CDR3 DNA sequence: TGCGCCAGCAGCCAAGAGGGTGGGCTAAATCAGCCCCAGCATTTT. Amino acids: CASSQEGGLNQPQHF.

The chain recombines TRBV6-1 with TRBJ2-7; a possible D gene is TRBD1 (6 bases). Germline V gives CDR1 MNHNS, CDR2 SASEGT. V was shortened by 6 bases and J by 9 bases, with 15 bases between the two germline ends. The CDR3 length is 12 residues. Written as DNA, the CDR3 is TGTGCCAGCAGCGCCTATACAGGGCGGCAGTACTTC. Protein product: CASSAYTGRQYF.

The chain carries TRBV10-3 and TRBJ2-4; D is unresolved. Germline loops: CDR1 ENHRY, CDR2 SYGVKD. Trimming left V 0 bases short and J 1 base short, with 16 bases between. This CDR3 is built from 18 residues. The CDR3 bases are TGTGCCATCAGTGAGTCATCTGGTGGCATGGGGGCCAAAAACATTCAGTACTTC. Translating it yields CAISESSGGMGAKNIQYF.

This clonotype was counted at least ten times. DNA for the CDR3: TGCGCCAGCAGCCAAGATCCAGTGTGGAACACTGAAGCTTTCTTT. Translating gives CASSQDPVWNTEAFF. This sequence joins TRBV4-3 and TRBJ1-1; D unclear. The CDR3 sequence is 15 residues long. The V gene's germline CDR1 is LGHNA and CDR2 YSLEER. Trimming removed 0 bases at V and 1 base at J, with 9 bases between.

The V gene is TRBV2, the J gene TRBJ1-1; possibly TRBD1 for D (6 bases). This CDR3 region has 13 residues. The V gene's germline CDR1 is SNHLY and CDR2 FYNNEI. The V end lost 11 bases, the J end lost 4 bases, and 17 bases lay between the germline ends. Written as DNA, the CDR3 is TGTGCCGGATTCGGACAGATGAGCACTGAAGCTTTCTTT. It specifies CAGFGQMSTEAFF.

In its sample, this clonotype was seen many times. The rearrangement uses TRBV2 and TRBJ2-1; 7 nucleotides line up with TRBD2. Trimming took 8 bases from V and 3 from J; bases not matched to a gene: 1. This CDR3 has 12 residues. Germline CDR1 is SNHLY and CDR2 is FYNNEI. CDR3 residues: CASRTSYNEQFF. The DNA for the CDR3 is TGTGCCAGCCGGACTAGCTACAATGAGCAGTTCTTC.

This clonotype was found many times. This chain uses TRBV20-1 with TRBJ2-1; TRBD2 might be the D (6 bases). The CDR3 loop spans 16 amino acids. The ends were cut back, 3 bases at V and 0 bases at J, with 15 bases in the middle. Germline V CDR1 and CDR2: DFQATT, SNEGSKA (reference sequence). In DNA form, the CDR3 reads TGCAGTGCTAGTGCATTTAGCGGTAGCTCCTACAATGAGCAGTTCTTC. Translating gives CSASAFSGSSYNEQFF.